These T cell receptor beta chains were read from a single sample in a study of response to subunit inactivated influenza vaccine. TCRdb used MiXCR to reprocess the RT-PCR reads, holding one entry per CDR3 protein. The sample consists of approximately 570,000 distinct CDR3 sequences, less than 8% of them appearing once. The sample in question was PBMCs from blood, obtained about 24 months after vaccination. The receptors originated from a man aged 50 to 69 who received an inactivated influenza vaccine. CDR3s include the opening cysteine and the closing phenylalanine or tryptophan. Each record gives: J gene, clone size, D gene, V gene, CDR3 protein, CDR3 DNA. The D gene is left open where the match is weak. Clone size is given for some rows only: seen once, a few or many times, or a class if the clone is expanded.

>TRBJ2-7|.|TRBD1|TRBV18
CASSRTGDGYEQYF
TGTGCCAGCTCTCGGACAGGAGATGGCTACGAGCAGTACTTC
>TRBJ1-2|few|TRBD1|TRBV24-1
CATSDWQGGRYGYTF
TGTGCCACCAGTGATTGGCAGGGGGGTAGATATGGCTACACCTTC
>TRBJ2-2|.|TRBD2|TRBV2
CASSPGLAGEWDTGELFF
TGTGCCAGCAGCCCAGGACTAGCGGGAGAGTGGGACACCGGGGAGCTGTTTTTT
>TRBJ2-2|.|TRBD1|TRBV7-8
CASSSNRDRANTGELFF
TGTGCCAGCAGCTCGAACCGGGACAGGGCGAACACCGGGGAGCTGTTTTTT
>TRBJ2-1|.|.|TRBV9
CASRGPSGQFF
TGTGCCAGCAGGGGACCGTCAGGGCAGTTCTTC
>TRBJ2-7|few|.|TRBV7-2
CASSRNGAYEQYF
TGTGCCAGCAGCCGAAACGGGGCCTACGAGCAGTACTTC
>TRBJ2-3|few|.|TRBV20-1
CSARDFGTSTDTQYF
TGCAGTGCTAGAGATTTTGGAACTAGCACAGATACGCAGTATTTT
>TRBJ2-5|few|TRBD2|TRBV12-3/TRBV12-4
CASSLIAGGGYETQYF
TGTGCCAGCAGTTTAATAGCGGGGGGTGGGTACGAGACCCAGTACTTC
>TRBJ2-4|few|.|TRBV29-1
CSVELTANRDIQYF
TGCAGCGTTGAACTGACAGCAAACCGGGACATTCAGTACTTC
>TRBJ1-1|.|.|TRBV10-3
CAIREEGQKNTEAFF
TGTGCCATCAGAGAGGAAGGACAGAAGAACACTGAAGCTTTCTTT
>TRBJ1-1|few|.|TRBV7-9
CASSYGHSRGTEAFF
TGTGCCAGCAGCTACGGACACTCTCGAGGCACTGAAGCTTTCTTT
>TRBJ2-1|.|.|TRBV10-3
CAISPGAQQQQFF
TGTGCCATCAGCCCCGGGGCCCAGCAACAGCAGTTCTTC
>TRBJ2-7|many|TRBD1|TRBV29-1
CSAGQGITNEQYF
TGCAGCGCCGGACAGGGGATCACGAACGAGCAGTACTTC
>TRBJ2-5|.|TRBD2|TRBV11-2
CASSLDQAGMKETQYF
TGTGCCAGCAGCTTGGACCAAGCGGGGATGAAGGAGACCCAGTACTTC
>TRBJ2-1|many|TRBD2|TRBV9
CASQEGSGPYNEQFF
TGTGCCAGCCAAGAGGGTAGCGGGCCCTACAATGAGCAGTTCTTC
>TRBJ2-3|few|TRBD2|TRBV5-8
CASSLPGLAGTDTQYF
TGTGCCAGCAGCTTGCCGGGACTAGCGGGGACAGATACGCAGTATTTT
>TRBJ2-1|.|.|TRBV15
CATSRDGTLAHNEQFF
TGTGCCACCAGCAGAGATGGGACGCTAGCCCACAATGAGCAGTTCTTC
>TRBJ2-1|few|.|TRBV5-6
CASSLVRPAGPNEQFF
TGTGCCAGCAGCTTGGTGCGGCCCGCGGGGCCAAATGAGCAGTTCTTC
>TRBJ2-3|few|.|TRBV6-5
CASSSPLSDTQYF
TGTGCCAGCAGTTCCCCGTTATCAGATACGCAGTATTTT
>TRBJ2-1|few|TRBD2|TRBV20-1
CSATGLDSYNEQFF
TGCAGTGCTACCGGACTAGACTCCTACAATGAGCAGTTCTTC
>TRBJ1-2|.|.|TRBV6-5
CASSYLNRVGYTF
TGTGCCAGCAGCTACCTCAACAGGGTTGGCTACACCTTC
>TRBJ2-7|many|.|TRBV21-1
CASKGQGGPYEQYF
TGTGCCAGCAAAGGACAGGGTGGACCCTACGAGCAGTACTTC
>TRBJ2-5|few|TRBD2|TRBV6-1
CASSVGSGGAVETQYF
TGTGCCAGCAGTGTTGGCAGCGGGGGGGCCGTAGAGACCCAGTACTTC
>TRBJ2-3|few|.|TRBV6-2/TRBV6-3
CASSSTRQTDTQYF
TGTGCCAGCAGTTCTACGAGACAGACAGATACGCAGTATTTT
>TRBJ2-1|many|TRBD2|TRBV20-1
CSARAITLADYNEQFF
TGCAGTGCCAGGGCCATAACACTAGCGGACTACAATGAGCAGTTCTTC
>TRBJ2-3|.|.|TRBV20-1
CSARGAGHTDTQYF
TGCAGTGCTAGAGGCGCGGGGCACACAGATACGCAGTATTTT
>TRBJ1-2|.|TRBD1|TRBV20-1
CSASPGQRYYGYTF
TGCAGTGCTAGCCCGGGACAGAGATACTATGGCTACACCTTC
>TRBJ2-3|.|.|TRBV4-1
CASSQTPTWGDTQYF
TGCGCCAGCAGCCAAACGCCTACCTGGGGAGATACGCAGTATTTT